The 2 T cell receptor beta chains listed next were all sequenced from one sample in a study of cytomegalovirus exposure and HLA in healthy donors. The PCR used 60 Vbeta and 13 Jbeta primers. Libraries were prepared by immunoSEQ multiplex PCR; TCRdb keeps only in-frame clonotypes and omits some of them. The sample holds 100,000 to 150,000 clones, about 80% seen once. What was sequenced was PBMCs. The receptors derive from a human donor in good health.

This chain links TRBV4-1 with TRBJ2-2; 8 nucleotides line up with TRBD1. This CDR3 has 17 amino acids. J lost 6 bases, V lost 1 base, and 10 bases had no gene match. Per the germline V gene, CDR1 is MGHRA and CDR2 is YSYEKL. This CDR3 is CASSQGRTGRIAGELFF. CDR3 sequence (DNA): TGCGCCAGCAGCCAAGGACGGACAGGGCGGATCGCCGGGGAGCTGTTTTTT.

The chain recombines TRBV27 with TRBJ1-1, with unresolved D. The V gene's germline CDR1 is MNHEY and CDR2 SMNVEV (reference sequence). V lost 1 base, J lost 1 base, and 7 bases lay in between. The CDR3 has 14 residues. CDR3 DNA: TGTGCCAGCAGTTTATATCCCAGGAACACTGAAGCTTTCTTT. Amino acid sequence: CASSLYPRNTEAFF.